The clone carrying this T cell receptor (beta chain) has at least ten counts. This sample is part of a study of T cells in Graves' hyperthyroidism and ophthalmopathy. TCR beta CDR3 regions were amplified from RNA transcripts. A set of HTBI primers served as the primers for a first-round RT-PCR of the TCR CDR3. MiXCR was run by TCRdb on the multiplex PCR reads, yielding one entry per CDR3 protein. The sample includes about 290,000 distinct CDR3 sequences, 13% seen only once; the top ten take roughly 8%. Hyperthyroidism, newly diagnosed and lasting under 2 months, affected patients aged 18 to 65. First hyperthyroidism diagnosis is when the blood sample was obtained, before any ophthalmopathy symptoms. The length of the CDR3 is 14 residues. The V and J ends lost 8 bases and 0 bases respectively, with 13 bases between them. Germline V gives CDR1 MDHEN, CDR2 SYDVKM.

This TCR was sampled from a woman between 25 and 40 years old with Graves' hyperthyroidism that later progressed to Graves' ophthalmopathy. Input material: blood. The chain carries TRBV28 and TRBJ1-2, with D perhaps matching TRBD1 (5 bases). The CDR3 spells CASSGGSANYGYTF. CDR3 coding DNA: TGTGCCAGCTCGGGGGGGAGCGCTAACTATGGCTACACCTTC.